This T cell receptor (beta chain) was observed in a study of T cell responses to AZD1222 COVID-19 vaccine. Details on this clone: Its antigen is unknown.

The study's findings and limits: Seropositive AZD1222 recipients at baseline numbered only five or six. Among the donors, most were white British and more were female, and clonal diversity was possibly underestimated. After the peak T cell response, and only then, were repertoires sampled.

Some clones are missing from TCRdb's copy, which holds only in-frame ones; the method was immunoSEQ multiplex PCR. The data hold over 100,000 clones, with approximately 90% observed a single time. CDR3 length equals 13 residues. CDR1 and CDR2 from the germline V gene are SQVTM and ANQGSEA. Trimming took 4 bases from V and 4 from J, leaving 8 bases between them. The receptor's source is an adult in good health. The chain combines TRBV29-1 with TRBJ2-6, with no clear D. Source: peripheral blood, taken on day 0 of AZD1222 vaccination. The CDR3 loop reads CSVVGSGANVLTF. The CDR3 DNA sequence: TGCAGCGTTGTGGGTTCAGGGGCCAACGTCCTGACTTTC.